These 15 T cell receptor beta chains were all obtained from the same sample, sequenced in a study of blood T cell repertoires in COVID-19. Some clones are missing from TCRdb's copy, which holds only in-frame ones; the method was immunoSEQ multiplex PCR. Of under 250,000 clones listed, around 80% are singletons. The sample taken for sequencing was peripheral blood. The receptors derive from a woman between 65 and 79 years old with acute or convalescent COVID-19.

V is TRBV7-9 and J is TRBJ2-6; 7 nucleotides line up with TRBD1. V was pared by 5 bases and J by 5 bases, with 15 bases of the junction left unmatched. CDR3 length: 18 residues. Germline-derived CDR1 and CDR2 are SEHNR and FQNEAQ (reference sequence). The chain's CDR3 is CASSQRGQVGLWANVLTF. CDR3 coding DNA: TGTGCCAGCAGCCAACGAGGACAGGTGGGTCTCTGGGCCAACGTCCTGACTTTC. Looking up the rest from reference TRBV7-9 and TRBJ2-6 gives the full variable domain: DTGVSQNPRHKITKRGQNVTFRCDPISEHNRLYWYRQTLGQGPEFLTYFQNEAQLEKSRLLSDRFSAERPKGSFSTLEIQRTEQGDSAMYLCASSQRGQVGLWANVLTFGAGSRLTVL.

The V gene is TRBV4-1, the J gene TRBJ2-6; 10 bases map to TRBD1. The CDR3 loop spans 19 amino acids. The ends lost 1 base at V and 1 base at J; junction bases unmatched: 7. CDR1 MGHRA and CDR2 YSYEKL come from the germline V gene. CDR3 residues: CASSQGDGTGASGANVLTF. As DNA, the CDR3 is TGCGCCAGCAGCCAAGGGGATGGGACAGGGGCTTCTGGGGCCAACGTCCTGACTTTC.

This rearrangement joins TRBV6-5 to TRBJ2-2; 11 nucleotides match TRBD1. V trimming: 8 bases; J trimming: 5 bases; junction bases outside the gene matches: 4. Germline CDR1 is MNHEY and CDR2 is SVGAGI. This CDR3 has 14 amino acids. CDR3 in amino acids: CASGTGGSTGELFF. The CDR3 nucleotides are TGTGCCAGCGGGACAGGGGGGAGTACCGGGGAGCTGTTTTTT.

The J gene is TRBJ1-2, the V gene TRBV5-1; 10 positions match TRBD1. The V gene end was trimmed by 2 bases and the J gene end by 5 bases; junction bases not matched to a gene: 6. CDR1 and CDR2 (germline): SGHRS, YFSETQ. The CDR3 is 15 residues long. CDR3 sequence (DNA): TGCGCCAGCAGCTTCGGACAGGGGGAAGTGTATGGCTACACCTTC. This sequence encodes CASSFGQGEVYGYTF.

The V and J genes are TRBV7-8 and TRBJ1-1, with 10 positions matching TRBD1. V gave up 5 bases and J gave up 10 bases; unmatched junction bases: 16. This CDR3 is 16 amino acids long. In germline, CDR1 is SGHVS, CDR2 FQNEAQ. CDR3 residues: CASSARPGTGVAGAFF. The CDR3 region has the DNA TGTGCCAGCAGCGCCCGTCCCGGGACAGGGGTGGCTGGAGCTTTCTTT. Variable domain in full (rest from reference TRBV7-8 and TRBJ1-1): GAGVSQSPRYKVAKRGQDVALRCDPISGHVSLFWYQQALGQGPEFLTYFQNEAQLDKSGLPSDRFFAERPEGSVSTLKIQRTQQEDSAVYLCASSARPGTGVAGAFFGQGTRLTVV.

This clone has a handful of counts. The rearrangement uses TRBV5-1 and TRBJ1-3; TRBD1 matches 7 bases. CDR3 length: 14 residues. The trim removed 1 base at V and 4 bases at J, leaving 2 bases unmatched. The germline V gene encodes CDR1 SGHRS and CDR2 YFSETQ. CDR3 DNA sequence: TGCGCCAGCAGCTTGACAGGGGAAGGAAACACCATATATTTT. Its translation: CASSLTGEGNTIYF.

This chain joins TRBV5-4 and TRBJ1-2; 7 bases are a match to TRBD1. Germline loops: CDR1 SGHNT, CDR2 YYREEE (reference sequence). V lost 4 bases and J lost 2; bases outside the gene matches: 11. There are 16 residues in the CDR3. CDR3 in amino acids: CASSPEIGQANYGYTF. The DNA for the CDR3 is TGTGCCAGCAGCCCGGAAATAGGACAGGCGAACTATGGCTACACCTTC.

V and J are TRBV11-2 and TRBJ2-5; 11 positions agree with TRBD2. This CDR3 spans 17 amino acids. The ends lost 0 bases at V and 2 bases at J; junction bases unmatched: 5. Germline V CDR1 and CDR2: SGHAT, FQNNGV. The CDR3 nucleotides are TGTGCCAGCAGCTTAGAGGCATTAGCGGGGGGGCAAGAGACCCAGTACTTC. It codes for CASSLEALAGGQETQYF.

This clone showed up just a few times. The chain recombines TRBV5-1 with TRBJ2-7, with TRBD1 matching 8 bases. With 5 bases clipped from V and 5 bases from J, the junction kept 6 bases outside the gene matches. CDR1 and CDR2 (germline): SGHRS, YFSETQ. The CDR3 is made up of 13 amino acids. The CDR3 DNA follows: TGCGCCAGCAGTTACAGGGGGGACAACGAGCAGTACGTC. It codes for CASSYRGDNEQYV.

The chain is built from TRBV6-5 and TRBJ2-7; D gene unclear. The CDR3 has 14 residues. Trimming took 7 bases from V and 3 from J, leaving 16 bases between them. CDR1 and CDR2 (germline): MNHEY, SVGAGI. CDR3 sequence: CASNYGQGVYEQYV. Here the CDR3 DNA reads TGTGCCAGCAATTATGGTCAAGGAGTCTACGAGCAGTACGTC.

This chain links TRBV5-8 with TRBJ2-5, with TRBD2 matching 15 bases. The CDR3 is 17 residues long. From germline, CDR1 is SGHTS and CDR2 YDEGEE. With 0 bases clipped from V and 2 bases from J, the junction kept 2 bases outside the gene matches. The CDR3 loop is CASSLDGLAGGQETQYF. DNA for the CDR3: TGTGCCAGCAGCTTGGATGGACTAGCGGGGGGGCAAGAGACCCAGTACTTC.

The V and J genes are TRBV28 and TRBJ1-6; 9 bases fit TRBD1. With V trimmed by 2 bases and J by 7 bases, 0 bases remained unmatched. Germline V gene sequence: CDR1 MDHEN, CDR2 SYDVKM. This CDR3 region has 14 residues. The CDR3 bases are TGTGCCAGCAGTTTAGGGACAGGGAATTCACCCCTCCACTTT. It encodes CASSLGTGNSPLHF.

The chain combines TRBV5-1 with TRBJ2-7; 9 nucleotides agree with TRBD2. Trimming at V came to 6 bases and at J to 3 bases, leaving 16 bases not matched to a gene. CDR3 length: 17 residues. CDR1 and CDR2 from the germline V gene are SGHRS and YFSETQ. CDR3: CASTNGGTSGPIYEQYF. DNA for the CDR3: TGCGCCAGCACCAATGGAGGTACTAGCGGGCCCATCTACGAGCAGTACTTC. The variable domain in full, completed from reference TRBV5-1 and TRBJ2-7, reads KAGVTQTPRYLIKTRGQQVTLSCSPISGHRSVSWYQQTPGQGLQFLFEYFSETQRNKGNFPGRFSGRQFSNSRSEMNVSTLELGDSALYLCASTNGGTSGPIYEQYFGPGTRLTVT.

V gene TRBV10-3 combines with J gene TRBJ1-2, with 8 bases lining up with TRBD1. The ends lost 4 bases at V and 3 bases at J; junction bases unmatched: 10. Germline V gene lookup returns CDR1 ENHRY and CDR2 SYGVKD. The CDR3 covers 16 residues. CDR3 residues: CAISGTGFRSDYGYTF. The DNA for the CDR3 is TGTGCCATCAGTGGGACAGGGTTTCGTAGTGACTATGGCTACACCTTC.

The chain joins TRBV7-2 to TRBJ2-3; 9 nucleotides line up with TRBD1. The CDR3 is 15 residues long. V lost 2 bases and J lost 5; bases outside the gene matches: 5. Germline lookup yields CDR1 SGHTA and CDR2 FQGNSA. The CDR3 reads CASSLPTGGVDTQYF. In DNA form, the CDR3 reads TGTGCCAGCAGCTTACCGACAGGGGGTGTAGATACGCAGTATTTT.